This T cell receptor (beta chain) originates from a study of cytomegalovirus exposure and HLA in healthy donors. General study points: Listed as cytomegalovirus-associated were around 160 TCR beta chains. Published work reported that the classifier diagnosed cytomegalovirus status with high specificity and sensitivity.

This clone is labeled medium-sized. Its antigen remains unidentified. In the PCR, 60 Vbeta and 13 Jbeta primers were used. Only in-frame clones appear in the TCRdb table, and some are missing; sequencing was by immunoSEQ multiplex PCR. The sample yields about 130,000 clones, 75% to 85% seen once. The sequenced material came from PBMCs. The receptor was derived from a man over 45 in good health and CMV-seronegative.

The CDR3 nucleotides read TGTGCCAGCAGCCTAAGGGCTAGCGGGTACGAGCAGTACTTC. This sequence encodes CASSLRASGYEQYF. This chain links TRBV7-9 with TRBJ2-7, with TRBD2 matching over 8 bases. This CDR3 spans 14 amino acids. V shed 5 bases and J 4 bases; nucleotides not matched to a gene: 7. From germline, CDR1 is SEHNR and CDR2 FQNEAQ (reference sequence).